This note documents a single T cell receptor (beta chain) sequence. Its antigen is as yet unknown. This sample is part of a study of beta chain features in type 1 diabetes. Turning to the study itself: All samples yielded about 100 million examined sorted cells. Overall study findings and caveats: Within each of all four CD4+ subsets, Type 1 diabetes patients had TCRB CDR3s that were moderately but significantly shorter. A potential PCR bias toward shorter templates would be equal in patient and control samples. A pattern of fewer insertions and more deletions at VDJ junctions was seen in type 1 diabetes patients.

Expressed TCRB transcripts were sequenced because the entire RNA isolate underwent reverse transcription. Sequencing was performed with immunoSEQ multiplex PCR; in TCRdb, only in-frame clones are kept and a portion is missing. The data show a few hundred thousand clones, 10% to 15% seen once. In total, each donor contributed a single heparinised blood draw that averaged roughly 100 mL. Germline values: CDR1 ENHRY, CDR2 SYGVKD. The CDR3 is 14 amino acids. V lost 5 bases and J 2 bases, leaving 13 bases between the germline ends. The sequence was collected from a woman aged 18-29 years with type 1 diabetes. The sample taken for sequencing was naive CD4+ T cells from blood. The chain recombines TRBV10-3 with TRBJ2-7; possible D gene TRBD1, 6 bases. The CDR3 reads CAISTQGSTYEQYF. Here the CDR3 DNA reads TGTGCCATCAGTACGCAGGGGTCAACCTACGAGCAGTACTTC.